This T cell receptor beta chain stems from a study of cytomegalovirus exposure and HLA in healthy donors. Overall study findings and caveats: A later analysis, which compared TCR beta chains of equal frequency, found the HLA-associated ones more clonally expanded.

A remark on this clone: The antigen is unknown.

PCR involved 60 Vbeta and 13 Jbeta primers. The protocol was immunoSEQ multiplex PCR, while the TCRdb copy is restricted to in-frame clones and leaves out a portion. The table includes about 160,000 clones, around 85% detected once. Sequencing used PBMCs. The receptor's source is a man aged 35-49 years in good health and CMV-seronegative.

The CDR3 DNA reads as TGTGCCAGCAGCATGGACAGAAACACCATATATTTT. This codes for CASSMDRNTIYF. This chain connects TRBV5-4 to TRBJ1-3, with D perhaps matching TRBD1 (5 bases). Per the germline V gene, CDR1 is SGHNT and CDR2 is YYREEE (reference sequence). Trimming cost V 4 bases and J 5 bases, with 7 bases left between them. This CDR3 comprises 12 residues.